One sample yielded the 20 T cell receptor beta chains listed below, sequenced in a study of low-dose radiotherapy and immunotherapy resistance in tumors. Primers targeting TRAV and TRBV primed first-strand cDNA, covering alpha and beta chains. An approximately 19-cycle PCR with a constant-region primer and V-primer adapter amplified TCRs. TCRdb fed the reads into MiXCR, producing one record per CDR3 protein. This table has about 12,000 distinct CDR3 sequences, approximately 80% appearing once. The receptor set was obtained from a human donor with advanced metastatic prostate, ovarian, gallbladder or colorectal cancer (not recorded which). This table probably holds off-target reads from a library built for another chain.

A single count supports this clonotype. The J gene is TRBJ1-5, the V gene TRBV12-3 or TRBV12-4, with D possibly TRBD1 on 5 matching bases. Trimming left V 6 bases short and J 7 bases short, with 19 bases between. The CDR3 contains 15 residues. The CDR3 region has the DNA TGTGCCAGCAGCCCCTATGTGGGGCTGGAGCAGCCCCAGCATTTT. As protein: CASSPYVGLEQPQHF.

This clonotype turned up a few times. The chain has TRBV2 and TRBJ2-2, with a weak D call TRBD2 (5 bases). Germline assignment: CDR1 SNHLY and CDR2 FYNNEI. The CDR3 is 14 residues long. Deletions cut 7 bases from V and 0 bases from J, with 9 bases between. The CDR3 DNA reads as TGTGCCAGCACTGCGGGCCCGAACACCGGGGAGCTGTTTTTT. It codes for CASTAGPNTGELFF.

The CDR3 loop reads CASSLSGQGAGYTF. CDR3 in DNA: TGCGCCAGCAGCTTGTCGGGACAGGGGGCTGGCTACACCTTC. The V gene is TRBV5-1, the J gene TRBJ1-2, with TRBD1 matching over 12 bases. Looked up from germline, CDR1 is SGHRS and CDR2 is YFSETQ. The CDR3 has 14 amino acids. The V and J ends lost 1 base and 7 bases, in that order; junction bases with no gene match: 2.

Judged by abundance, this clonotype is medium-sized. The chain has TRBV11-2 and TRBJ1-5; 9 bases align to TRBD1. The CDR3 sequence is 17 residues long. Germline-derived CDR1 and CDR2 are SGHAT and FQNNGV. Unmatched junction bases numbered 4, after V lost 1 base and J lost 0 bases. The CDR3 DNA is TGTGCCAGCAGCTTAGGACAGGGGGTTTATAGCAATCAGCCCCAGCATTTT. As protein: CASSLGQGVYSNQPQHF.

The sample holds a few counts of this clonotype. The chain combines TRBV10-3 with TRBJ2-1; 8 nucleotides align to TRBD2. V trimming: 8 bases; J trimming: 5 bases; junction bases outside the gene matches: 11. There are 15 residues in the CDR3. Germline V gene data show CDR1 as ENHRY and CDR2 as SYGVKD. Here the CDR3 reads CAIGEGLGHNNEQFF. The CDR3 nucleotides read TGTGCCATCGGGGAGGGACTAGGACACAACAATGAGCAGTTCTTC.

The CDR3 DNA reads TGTGCCACCAGTGATCCCCTCCGTGGCTACACCTTC. This sequence encodes CATSDPLRGYTF. V is TRBV24-1 and J is TRBJ1-2; D gene ambiguous. The CDR3 extends over 12 amino acids. The germline V gene has CDR1 KGHDR and CDR2 SFDVKD. Trimming took off 3 bases at V and 7 bases at J, with 8 bases between the two ends.

In DNA, the CDR3 is TGTGCCTGGAGTCAAGCGGGAGTCGGGTACGAGCAGTACTTC. Its translation: CAWSQAGVGYEQYF. J is TRBJ2-7 and V is TRBV30; 8 bases line up with TRBD2. This CDR3 has 14 amino acids. Germline CDR1 and CDR2: GTSNPN and SVGIG (reference sequence). Losses at the gene ends were 2 bases for V and 4 bases for J; bases not matched to a gene: 7.

This chain links TRBV5-5 with TRBJ1-3, with no clear D. CDR1 and CDR2 from the germline V gene are SGHKS and YYEKEE (reference sequence). The CDR3 totals 14 residues. The V gene lost 0 bases and the J gene lost 4 bases, with 8 bases spanning the gap. The CDR3 nucleotides are TGTGCCAGCAGCTTGGAGGGATTCGGAAACACCATATATTTT. This translates into CASSLEGFGNTIYF.

This clonotype has a single count. The chain joins TRBV7-2 to TRBJ2-3; 10 bases are a match to TRBD2. Trimming cost V 4 bases and J 5 bases; bases outside gene matches: 12. Germline values: CDR1 SGHTA, CDR2 FQGNSA. CDR3 length equals 17 residues. CDR3 loop: CASSYPPSGRKKDTQYF. For the CDR3, the DNA is TGTGCCAGCAGCTACCCCCCTAGCGGGAGAAAGAAAGATACGCAGTATTTT.

V and J are TRBV6-2 or TRBV6-3 and TRBJ1-1, with a weak D call TRBD1 (5 bases). V gave up 5 bases and J gave up 1 base, with 11 bases separating them. Germline-derived CDR1 and CDR2 are MNHEY and SVGEGT. The CDR3 sequence is 14 residues long. CDR3 in DNA: TGTGCCAGCAGTCGGGACGGGAGGAACACTGAAGCTTTCTTT. Protein product: CASSRDGRNTEAFF.

The gene calls are TRBV5-4 and TRBJ1-4, with D unresolved. Trimming removed 5 bases from V and 8 bases from J, with 16 bases in between. The germline gives CDR1 SGHNT, CDR2 YYREEE (reference sequence). There are 14 residues in the CDR3. This CDR3 reads CASSRDGLEEKLFF. The CDR3 DNA reads TGTGCCAGCAGTCGAGACGGACTTGAAGAAAAACTGTTTTTT.

V gene TRBV4-1 combines with J gene TRBJ2-1; 10 bases match TRBD2. Losses at the gene ends were 0 bases for V and 9 bases for J; bases not matched to a gene: 11. Per the germline V gene, CDR1 is MGHRA and CDR2 is YSYEKL. There are 17 residues in the CDR3. CDR3 sequence: CASSQERSGRALSEQFF. Written as DNA, the CDR3 is TGCGCCAGCAGCCAAGAGAGGAGCGGGAGGGCCCTCAGTGAGCAGTTCTTC.

The chain combines TRBV28 with TRBJ2-7; 9 bases align to TRBD2. Trimming at V came to 4 bases and at J to 4 bases, leaving 8 bases not matched to a gene. This CDR3 contains 15 residues. Germline CDR1 and CDR2: MDHEN and SYDVKM. CDR3 sequence (DNA): TGTGCCAGCAGTTCCTTAGCGGGAGCTGGGTACGAGCAGTACTTC. Translating it yields CASSSLAGAGYEQYF.

The chain recombines TRBV28 with TRBJ2-7; D perhaps matches TRBD2 (7 bases). V gave up 2 bases and J gave up 4 bases, with 12 bases separating them. The CDR3 is 14 amino acids. Germline lookup yields CDR1 MDHEN and CDR2 SYDVKM. In nucleotides, the CDR3 is TGTGCCAGCAGTTTAGCGGGGGCGCGTTACGAGCAGTACTTC. This sequence encodes CASSLAGARYEQYF.

This chain uses TRBV11-2 with TRBJ2-3; D is unresolved. The CDR3 is 14 residues long. Germline CDR1 is SGHAT and CDR2 is FQNNGV. The germline V and J ends were trimmed by 0 bases and 6 bases, with 10 bases remaining between them. The CDR3 loop reads CASSLDRPQDTQYF. The CDR3 DNA reads as TGTGCCAGCAGCTTAGACAGACCCCAGGATACGCAGTATTTT.

This clonotype has just a few counts. The chain links TRBV4-2 to TRBJ2-4; TRBD2 aligns across 7 bases. The V and J ends lost 0 bases and 0 bases, in that order; junction bases with no gene match: 5. Germline V gene sequence: CDR1 LGHNA, CDR2 YNFKEQ. There are 17 residues in the CDR3. Here the CDR3 reads CASSQERELEAKNIQYF. Here the CDR3 DNA reads TGTGCCAGCAGCCAAGAGCGGGAGTTGGAAGCCAAAAACATTCAGTACTTC.

The chain has TRBV25-1 and TRBJ2-1, with a tentative D call TRBD2 (6 bases). The CDR3 is made up of 16 amino acids. CDR1 MGHDK and CDR2 SYGVNS come from the germline V gene. The ends were cut back, 11 bases at V and 8 bases at J, with 28 bases in the middle. CDR3: CASLPASASEGYEQFF. CDR3 nucleotide sequence: TGTGCCTCCCTCCCGGCTAGCGCCAGTGAAGGCTATGAGCAGTTCTTC.

The J gene is TRBJ1-5, the V gene TRBV11-2; D unresolved. CDR1 and CDR2 (germline): SGHAT, FQNNGV. V gave up 1 base and J gave up 0 bases, with 7 bases separating them. The CDR3 runs 15 residues. CDR3 sequence reads: CASSLGTYSNQPQHF. The CDR3 DNA reads TGTGCCAGCAGCTTAGGCACTTATAGCAATCAGCCCCAGCATTTT.

The chain links TRBV6-2 or TRBV6-3 to TRBJ1-1; possible D gene TRBD1, 5 bases. CDR1 and CDR2 from the germline V gene are MNHEY and SVGEGT. Trimming removed 5 bases from V and 9 bases from J, with 10 bases in between. There are 11 residues in the CDR3. The CDR3 bases are TGTGCCAGCAGTACGGGACCTAAAGCTTTCTTT. Its protein is CASSTGPKAFF.

This chain joins TRBV9 and TRBJ2-3, with D possibly matching TRBD1 (6 bases). Germline V lookup: CDR1 SGDLS, CDR2 YYNGEE. Trimming cost V 4 bases and J 0 bases, with 12 bases left between them. The CDR3 is 15 residues long. CDR3 sequence reads: CASSPGTTSTDTQYF. As DNA, the CDR3 is TGTGCCAGCAGCCCCGGGACAACTAGCACAGATACGCAGTATTTT.